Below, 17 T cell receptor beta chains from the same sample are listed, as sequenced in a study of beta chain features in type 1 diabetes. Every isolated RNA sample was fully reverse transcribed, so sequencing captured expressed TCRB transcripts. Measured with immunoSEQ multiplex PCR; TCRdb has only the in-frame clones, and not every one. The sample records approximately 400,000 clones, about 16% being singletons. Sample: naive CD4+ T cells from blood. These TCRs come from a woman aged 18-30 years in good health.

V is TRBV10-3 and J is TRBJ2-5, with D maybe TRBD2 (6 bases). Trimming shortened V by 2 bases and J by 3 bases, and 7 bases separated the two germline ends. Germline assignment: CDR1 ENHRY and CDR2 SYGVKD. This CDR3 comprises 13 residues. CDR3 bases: TGTGCCATCAGTGAGCAGCGGGAAGAGACCCAGTACTTC. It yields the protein CAISEQREETQYF.

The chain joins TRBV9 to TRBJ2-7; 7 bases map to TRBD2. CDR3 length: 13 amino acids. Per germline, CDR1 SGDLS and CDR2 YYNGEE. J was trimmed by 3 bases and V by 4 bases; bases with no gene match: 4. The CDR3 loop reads CASSPRGDYEQYF. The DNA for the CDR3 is TGTGCCAGCAGCCCTCGGGGGGACTACGAGCAGTACTTC.

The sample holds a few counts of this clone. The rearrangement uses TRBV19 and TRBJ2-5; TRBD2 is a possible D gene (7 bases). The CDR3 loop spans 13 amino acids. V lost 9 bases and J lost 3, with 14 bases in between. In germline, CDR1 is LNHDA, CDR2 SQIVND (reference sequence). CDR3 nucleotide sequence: TGTGCCAGCAACAGGGCGGGAGAAGAGACCCAGTACTTC. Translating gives CASNRAGEETQYF.

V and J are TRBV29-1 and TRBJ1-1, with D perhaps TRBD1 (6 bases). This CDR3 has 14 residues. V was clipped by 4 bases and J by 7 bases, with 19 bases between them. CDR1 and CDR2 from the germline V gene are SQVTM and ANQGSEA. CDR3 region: CSVVNNRASNEAFF. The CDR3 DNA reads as TGCAGCGTTGTTAACAACAGGGCGAGTAATGAAGCTTTCTTT.

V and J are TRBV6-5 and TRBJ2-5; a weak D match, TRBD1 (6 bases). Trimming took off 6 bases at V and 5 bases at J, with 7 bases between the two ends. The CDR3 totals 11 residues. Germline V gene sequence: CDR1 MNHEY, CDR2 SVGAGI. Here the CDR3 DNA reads TGTGCCAGCAGGCAGGGGGAGACCCAGTACTTC. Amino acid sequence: CASRQGETQYF.

The CDR3, as DNA: TGTGCCAGCAGCTTACTACAGGTGAACACTGAAGCTTTCTTT. This sequence encodes CASSLLQVNTEAFF. V usage is TRBV7-9 and J usage is TRBJ1-1, with a weak D call TRBD1 (5 bases). V lost 2 bases and J lost 0, with 7 bases in between. The CDR3 contains 14 residues. Germline CDR1 and CDR2: SEHNR and FQNEAQ (reference sequence).

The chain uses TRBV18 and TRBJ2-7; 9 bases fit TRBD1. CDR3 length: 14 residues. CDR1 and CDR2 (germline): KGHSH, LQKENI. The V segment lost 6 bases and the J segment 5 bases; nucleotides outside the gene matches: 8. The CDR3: CASSEGTGTHEQYF. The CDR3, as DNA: TGTGCCAGCTCCGAGGGGACAGGGACCCACGAGCAGTACTTC.

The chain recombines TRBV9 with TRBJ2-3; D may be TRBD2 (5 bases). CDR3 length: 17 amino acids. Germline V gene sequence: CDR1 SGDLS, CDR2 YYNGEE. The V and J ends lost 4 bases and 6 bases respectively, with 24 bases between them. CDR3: CASSPSLAGPQRDTQYF. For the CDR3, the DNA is TGTGCCAGCAGCCCGTCCCTGGCGGGCCCCCAGAGGGATACGCAGTATTTT.

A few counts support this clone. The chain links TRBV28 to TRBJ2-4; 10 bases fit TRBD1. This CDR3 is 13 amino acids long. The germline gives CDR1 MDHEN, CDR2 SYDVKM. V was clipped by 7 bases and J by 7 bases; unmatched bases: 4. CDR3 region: CASTSGQGNIQYF. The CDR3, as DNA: TGTGCCAGCACCTCGGGACAGGGGAACATTCAGTACTTC.

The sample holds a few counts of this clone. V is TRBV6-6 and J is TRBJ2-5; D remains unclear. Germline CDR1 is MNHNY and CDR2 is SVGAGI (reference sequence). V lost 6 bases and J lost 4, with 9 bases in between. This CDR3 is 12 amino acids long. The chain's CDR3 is CASRSTGETQYF. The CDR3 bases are TGTGCCAGCAGGAGTACGGGAGAGACCCAGTACTTC.

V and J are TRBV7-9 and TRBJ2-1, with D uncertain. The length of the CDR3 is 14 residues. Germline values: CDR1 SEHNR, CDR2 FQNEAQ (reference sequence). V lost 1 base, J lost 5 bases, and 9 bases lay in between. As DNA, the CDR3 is TGTGCCAGCAGCTTAGAGCACAGAAACAATGAGCAGTTCTTC. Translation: CASSLEHRNNEQFF.

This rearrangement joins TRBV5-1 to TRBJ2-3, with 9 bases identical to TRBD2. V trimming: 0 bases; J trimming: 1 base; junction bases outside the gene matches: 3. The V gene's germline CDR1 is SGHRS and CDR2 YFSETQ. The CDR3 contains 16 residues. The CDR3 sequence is CASSLVSGRGTDTQYF. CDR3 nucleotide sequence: TGCGCCAGCAGCTTGGTTAGCGGGAGAGGCACAGATACGCAGTATTTT. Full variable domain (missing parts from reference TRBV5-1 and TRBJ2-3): KAGVTQTPRYLIKTRGQQVTLSCSPISGHRSVSWYQQTPGQGLQFLFEYFSETQRNKGNFPGRFSGRQFSNSRSEMNVSTLELGDSALYLCASSLVSGRGTDTQYFGPGTRLTVL.

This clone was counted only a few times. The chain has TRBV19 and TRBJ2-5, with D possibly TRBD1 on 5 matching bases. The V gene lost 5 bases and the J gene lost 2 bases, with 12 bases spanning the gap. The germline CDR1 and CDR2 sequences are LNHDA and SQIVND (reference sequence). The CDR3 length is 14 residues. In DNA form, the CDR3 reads TGTGCCAGTAGTCCACTGGACATTCAAGAGACCCAGTACTTC. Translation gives CASSPLDIQETQYF.

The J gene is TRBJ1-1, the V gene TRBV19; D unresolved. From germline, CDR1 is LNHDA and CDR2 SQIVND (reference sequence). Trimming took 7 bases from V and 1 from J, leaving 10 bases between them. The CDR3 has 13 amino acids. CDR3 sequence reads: CASTSRGNTEAFF. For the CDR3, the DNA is TGTGCCAGTACCTCGCGAGGGAACACTGAAGCTTTCTTT.

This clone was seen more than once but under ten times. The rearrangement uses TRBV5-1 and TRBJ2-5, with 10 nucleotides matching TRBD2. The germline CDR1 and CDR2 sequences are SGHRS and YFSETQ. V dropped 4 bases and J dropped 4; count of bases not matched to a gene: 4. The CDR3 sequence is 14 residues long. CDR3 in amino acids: CASSPSGRAETQYF. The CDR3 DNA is TGCGCCAGCAGCCCAAGCGGGAGGGCAGAGACCCAGTACTTC.

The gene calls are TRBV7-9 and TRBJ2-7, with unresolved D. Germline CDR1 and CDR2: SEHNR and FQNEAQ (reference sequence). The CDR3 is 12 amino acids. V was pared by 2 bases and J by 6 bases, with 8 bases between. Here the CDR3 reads CASSLSNGEQYF. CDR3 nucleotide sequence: TGTGCCAGCAGCTTAAGTAACGGCGAGCAGTACTTC.

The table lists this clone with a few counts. CDR3 sequence: CASSVVEGSTEAFF. In nucleotides, the CDR3 is TGTGCCAGCAGCGTAGTGGAGGGGAGCACTGAAGCTTTCTTT. This sequence joins TRBV9 and TRBJ1-1; perhaps TRBD1 as D (5 bases). CDR3 length: 14 residues. Trimming stripped 0 bases from V and 4 bases from J, with 10 bases between. In germline, CDR1 is SGDLS, CDR2 YYNGEE.